These 30 T cell receptor beta chains were all obtained from the same sample, sequenced in a study of blood T cells in healthy people across ages. Primers used in a second PCR of roughly 6 to 11 cycles were a sample-barcoded 5' primer and a J-beta primer mix. TCRdb passed the 5' RACE reads through MiXCR, listing each CDR3 protein once. The sample lists about 730,000 distinct CDR3 sequences; around 40% were seen once. The source material was blood. These receptors came from a woman aged 55-69 years in good health.

The chain combines TRBV2 with TRBJ1-3, with D perhaps matching TRBD1 (5 bases). Germline V gives CDR1 SNHLY, CDR2 FYNNEI. CDR3 length: 14 residues. V was trimmed by 9 bases and J by 0 bases, leaving 12 bases between them. CDR3 DNA sequence: TGTGCCAGTTCAGGGATCCTCTCTGGAAACACCATATATTTT. Protein product: CASSGILSGNTIYF. Filled out from reference TRBV2 and TRBJ1-3, the complete variable domain reads EPEVTQTPSHQVTQMGQEVILRCVPISNHLYFYWYRQILGQKVEFLVSFYNNEISEKSEIFDDQFSVERPDGSNFTLKIRSTKLEDSAMYFCASSGILSGNTIYFGEGSWLTVV.

The chain combines TRBV12-3 or TRBV12-4 with TRBJ2-6, with D possibly being TRBD1 or TRBD2 (5 bases each). V lost 4 bases, J lost 0 bases, and 7 bases lay in between. The CDR3 spans 15 residues. The CDR3 nucleotides read TGTGCCAGCAGTTCGGGGCTCTCTGGGGCCAACGTCCTGACTTTC. Its protein product is CASSSGLSGANVLTF.

This chain links TRBV20-1 with TRBJ2-5; 10 nucleotides line up with TRBD2. The J call is in doubt because the DNA end fits TRBJ2-7 better. Germline lookup yields CDR1 DFQATT and CDR2 SNEGSKA (reference sequence). The CDR3 runs 16 residues. CDR3 residues: CSMEVAGGTGPYEQYF. Here the CDR3 DNA reads TGCAGTATGGAGGTAGCGGGAGGTACAGGCCCCTACGAGCAGTACTTC.

The chain is built from TRBV15 and TRBJ2-7; D assignment may be TRBD1 or TRBD2 (6 bases each). This CDR3 comprises 14 residues. From germline, CDR1 is LNHNV and CDR2 YYDKDF (reference sequence). V was shortened by 5 bases and J by 2 bases, with 13 bases between the two germline ends. The DNA for the CDR3 is TGTGCCACCAGCGGAGGGGGACCTACCTACGAGCAGTACTTC. It codes for CATSGGGPTYEQYF.

The V gene is TRBV5-1, the J gene TRBJ2-6, with TRBD1 identical over 7 bases. Germline V CDR1 and CDR2: SGHRS, YFSETQ. Trimming at V came to 6 bases and at J to 2 bases, leaving 2 bases not matched to a gene. The CDR3 extends over 14 amino acids. The CDR3 sequence is CASIDRAGANVLTF. The CDR3 DNA sequence: TGCGCCAGCATCGACAGGGCTGGGGCCAACGTCCTGACTTTC.

The chain uses TRBV12-3 or TRBV12-4 and TRBJ1-1, with D tentatively TRBD1 (5 bases). The CDR3 runs to 15 residues. Trimming cost V 3 bases and J 1 base, with 12 bases left between them. The CDR3 sequence is CASSFGPTENTEAFF. The CDR3, as DNA: TGTGCCAGCAGTTTTGGTCCGACAGAGAACACTGAAGCTTTCTTT.

This rearrangement joins TRBV12-3 or TRBV12-4 to TRBJ1-5; D is perhaps TRBD1 (6 bases). Trimming took 5 bases from V and 4 from J, leaving 12 bases between them. The CDR3 runs to 14 residues. The CDR3 DNA is TGTGCCAGCAGTCCCCGGACAGTGAATCAGCCCCAGCATTTT. Translating it yields CASSPRTVNQPQHF.

This clonotype showed up many times. This chain links TRBV7-2 with TRBJ2-1, with 9 positions matching TRBD2. Trimming cost V 3 bases and J 8 bases; bases outside gene matches: 8. This CDR3 has 15 residues. Germline loops: CDR1 SGHTA, CDR2 FQGNSA. The CDR3: CASSFGGGAGDEQFF. In DNA, the CDR3 is TGTGCCAGCAGCTTTGGCGGGGGGGCCGGAGATGAGCAGTTCTTC.

The sample holds many counts of this clonotype. The chain employs TRBV13 and TRBJ2-1; 9 nucleotides match TRBD2. After removal of 5 bases from V and 10 bases from J, the junction contained 9 bases not matched to a gene. The CDR3 has 14 residues. Germline values: CDR1 PRHDT, CDR2 FYEKMQ (reference sequence). The CDR3 bases are TGTGCCAGCAGCCCGGGACTAGCAAGCCTCGAGCAGTTCTTC. Translated, it gives CASSPGLASLEQFF. Full variable domain (outside the CDR3, taken from reference TRBV13 and TRBJ2-1): AAGVIQSPRHLIKEKRETATLKCYPIPRHDTVYWYQQGPGQDPQFLISFYEKMQSDKGSIPDRFSAQQFSDYHSELNMSSLELGDSALYFCASSPGLASLEQFFGPGTRLTVL.

CDR3 coding DNA: TGTGCCAGCAGCTCGAGACAGGGTGTAATGGCTGGGGCCAACGTCCTGACTTTC. It specifies CASSSRQGVMAGANVLTF. The chain links TRBV7-2 to TRBJ2-6, with TRBD1 identical over 7 bases. The germline V gene encodes CDR1 SGHTA and CDR2 FQGNSA. V dropped 4 bases and J dropped 2; count of bases not matched to a gene: 11. There are 18 residues in the CDR3. The whole variable domain, filled in from reference TRBV7-2 and TRBJ2-6, reads GAGVSQSPSNKVTEKGKDVELRCDPISGHTALYWYRQSLGQGLEFLIYFQGNSAPDKSGLPSDRFSAERTGGSVSTLTIQRTQQEDSAVYLCASSSRQGVMAGANVLTFGAGSRLTVL.

V and J are TRBV6-6 and TRBJ1-2; D may be TRBD1 (5 bases). The CDR3 spans 16 residues. V was trimmed by 6 bases and J by 2 bases, leaving 19 bases between them. Per the germline V gene, CDR1 is MNHNY and CDR2 is SVGAGI (reference sequence). CDR3 protein: CASSPGTEFLNYGYTF. In nucleotides, the CDR3 is TGTGCCAGCAGCCCCGGGACTGAGTTTTTAAACTATGGCTACACCTTC.

For this clonotype: Being one base from a much bigger clone, this may be a read error. CDR3: CAIEGTGGYGYTF. CDR3 in DNA: TGTGCCATCGAGGGGACGGGGGGCTATGGCTACACCTTC. The chain employs TRBV10-3 and TRBJ1-2; tentatively, D is TRBD1 (5 bases). CDR3 length equals 13 residues. V lost 8 bases to trimming and J lost 4 bases, with 14 bases between them. Germline V gives CDR1 ENHRY, CDR2 SYGVKD.

The chain joins TRBV4-2 to TRBJ2-5, with 11 bases identical to TRBD2. The trim removed 4 bases at V and 1 base at J, leaving 8 bases unmatched. The germline gives CDR1 LGHNA, CDR2 YNFKEQ. The CDR3 length is 17 residues. The CDR3 sequence: CASSPRSSGGTQETQYF. The CDR3 nucleotides read TGTGCCAGCAGCCCCCGTTCTAGCGGGGGGACCCAAGAGACCCAGTACTTC.

V is TRBV5-1 and J is TRBJ2-3; D remains ambiguous. Trimming removed 0 bases from V and 0 bases from J, with 11 bases in between. Germline lookup yields CDR1 SGHRS and CDR2 YFSETQ. The CDR3 length is 16 residues. CDR3 in DNA: TGCGCCAGCAGCTTGGCCGAGCGCCAAAGCACAGATACGCAGTATTTT. This codes for CASSLAERQSTDTQYF. The complete variable domain, with remaining parts taken from reference TRBV5-1 and TRBJ2-3, reads KAGVTQTPRYLIKTRGQQVTLSCSPISGHRSVSWYQQTPGQGLQFLFEYFSETQRNKGNFPGRFSGRQFSNSRSEMNVSTLELGDSALYLCASSLAERQSTDTQYFGPGTRLTVL.

The J gene is TRBJ2-7, the V gene TRBV14, with TRBD2 matching over 8 bases. The length of the CDR3 is 15 residues. CDR1 and CDR2 from the germline V gene are SGHDN and FVKESK. After removal of 0 bases from V and 7 bases from J, the junction contained 8 bases not matched to a gene. CDR3 region: CASSQDGTRGAEQYF. CDR3 sequence (DNA): TGTGCCAGCAGCCAAGACGGGACTAGAGGGGCTGAGCAGTACTTC.

The J gene is TRBJ2-4, the V gene TRBV20-1; 9 bases agree with TRBD1. The last part of the DNA fits TRBJ2-7 better; the J call may be wrong. Germline CDR1 DFQATT, CDR2 SNEGSKA (reference sequence). This CDR3 spans 14 amino acids. DNA for the CDR3: TGCAGTGCGCGATCCGGGACAGGGTCACTCGAGCAGTACTTC. Residues: CSARSGTGSLEQYF.

The gene calls are TRBV27 and TRBJ1-5; tentative D call: TRBD1 (5 bases). This CDR3 has 14 residues. V shed 10 bases and J shed 2 bases, with 15 bases lying between them. The germline V gene has CDR1 MNHEY and CDR2 SMNVEV (reference sequence). The CDR3 here is CATRGDRGNQPQHF. CDR3 DNA sequence: TGTGCCACCCGGGGGGATAGGGGCAATCAGCCCCAGCATTTT.

The V call is TRBV7-8, the J call TRBJ1-2, with TRBD1 matching 10 bases. The CDR3 contains 16 residues. CDR1 and CDR2 (germline): SGHVS, FQNEAQ. Trimming at V came to 3 bases and at J to 2 bases, leaving 6 bases not matched to a gene. This CDR3 reads CASSLTGGAGNYGYTF. CDR3 sequence (DNA): TGTGCCAGCAGCTTGACAGGGGGCGCAGGGAACTATGGCTACACCTTC.

This clonotype was detected a few times. The chain joins TRBV20-1 to TRBJ1-2, with D perhaps matching TRBD1 (6 bases). The V gene's germline CDR1 is DFQATT and CDR2 SNEGSKA (reference sequence). The germline V and J ends were trimmed by 2 bases and 4 bases, with 8 bases remaining between them. The CDR3 length is 12 residues. The CDR3 DNA reads TGCAGTGCTAGACAGGGGTCCTATGGCTACACCTTC. Its protein product is CSARQGSYGYTF.

The chain recombines TRBV7-2 with TRBJ2-7; D unclear. Trimming took 1 base from V and 7 from J, leaving 8 bases between them. Germline V gene lookup returns CDR1 SGHTA and CDR2 FQGNSA. The CDR3 extends over 12 amino acids. CDR3 coding DNA: TGTGCCAGCAGCTTAGTACTGGGTGAGCAGTACTTC. As protein: CASSLVLGEQYF.

V usage is TRBV20-1 and J usage is TRBJ2-6, with a weak D call TRBD2 (5 bases). V was shortened by 6 bases and J by 0 bases, with 18 bases between the two germline ends. Germline values: CDR1 DFQATT, CDR2 SNEGSKA (reference sequence). This CDR3 contains 17 residues. The CDR3 loop reads CSAPWTGSSSGANVLTF. In nucleotides, the CDR3 is TGCAGTGCCCCCTGGACTGGGAGTAGCTCTGGGGCCAACGTCCTGACTTTC.

A remark on this clonotype: At one boundary the junction diverges from the germline segment, which might be a read error. The gene calls are TRBV10-1 and TRBJ2-1; D uncertain. The CDR3 has 13 residues. Germline CDR1 reads WNHNN; CDR2 reads SYGVQD (reference sequence). The CDR3 is CASSERPNNVQFF. CDR3 nucleotides: TGCGCCAGCAGTGAGCGGCCGAACAATGTGCAGTTCTTC.

The chain combines TRBV9 with TRBJ1-2, with D maybe TRBD1 (5 bases). Germline V gene lookup returns CDR1 SGDLS and CDR2 YYNGEE. The CDR3 sequence is 15 residues long. V was trimmed by 0 bases and J by 2 bases, leaving 11 bases between them. The CDR3 spells CASSVDGGSNYGYTF. CDR3 sequence (DNA): TGTGCCAGCAGCGTAGATGGGGGTTCGAACTATGGCTACACCTTC.

This clonotype was seen only a few times. V usage is TRBV19 and J usage is TRBJ2-1; 11 nucleotides align to TRBD1. There are 15 residues in the CDR3. Unmatched junction bases numbered 7, after V lost 5 bases and J lost 7 bases. Germline loops: CDR1 LNHDA, CDR2 SQIVND (reference sequence). This CDR3 reads CASSLDRGQTNEQFF. The CDR3 nucleotides read TGTGCCAGTAGTCTGGACAGGGGGCAAACGAATGAGCAGTTCTTC.

The sample holds one count of this clonotype. V usage is TRBV12-3 or TRBV12-4 and J usage is TRBJ1-5, with a tentative D call TRBD1 (5 bases). The V gene lost 7 bases and the J gene lost 1 base, with 11 bases spanning the gap. This CDR3 is 14 amino acids long. CDR3 in amino acids: CASTSGPSNQPQHF. The CDR3 DNA is TGTGCCAGCACCTCGGGACCGAGCAATCAGCCCCAGCATTTT.

The chain employs TRBV10-3 and TRBJ1-2; D ambiguous. Germline loops: CDR1 ENHRY, CDR2 SYGVKD. Trimming shortened V by 0 bases and J by 7 bases, and 15 bases separated the two germline ends. The CDR3 covers 15 residues. In DNA, the CDR3 is TGTGCCATCAGTGAGTCGCAATGGGGTCCTGCTGGCTACACCTTC. Protein sequence: CAISESQWGPAGYTF.

This clonotype was seen more than once but under ten times. This sequence joins TRBV20-1 and TRBJ2-1; 7 positions match TRBD2. The ends lost 6 bases at V and 7 bases at J; junction bases unmatched: 15. CDR1 and CDR2 from the germline V gene are DFQATT and SNEGSKA (reference sequence). This CDR3 contains 15 residues. CDR3 in DNA: TGCAGTGCGCTGGCTTCTGCGGGAGAAGGTAATGAGCAGTTCTTC. It specifies CSALASAGEGNEQFF.

This clonotype was counted a few times. The gene calls are TRBV11-3 and TRBJ2-1; 7 nucleotides align to TRBD2. Germline lookup yields CDR1 SGHNT and CDR2 YENEEA. With 0 bases clipped from V and 4 bases from J, the junction kept 9 bases outside the gene matches. The CDR3 loop spans 17 amino acids. As DNA, the CDR3 is TGTGCCAGCAGCTTAGAGGGGGGGAGCTTTCTTTACAATGAGCAGTTCTTC. Translated, it gives CASSLEGGSFLYNEQFF.

The chain combines TRBV20-1 with TRBJ1-2; 10 bases align to TRBD1. The germline V gene encodes CDR1 DFQATT and CDR2 SNEGSKA (reference sequence). Trimming at V came to 2 bases and at J to 4 bases, leaving 10 bases not matched to a gene. The CDR3 contains 16 residues. The CDR3 spells CSARPGGGQGVYGYTF. CDR3 in DNA: TGCAGTGCTAGACCCGGGGGCGGACAGGGGGTCTATGGCTACACCTTC.

V is TRBV7-8 and J is TRBJ2-3, with D possibly matching TRBD2 (6 bases). Germline values: CDR1 SGHVS, CDR2 FQNEAQ. The CDR3 spans 18 residues. The V and J ends lost 2 bases and 1 base respectively, with 19 bases between them. The CDR3 here is CASSLRGGAPRGTDTQYF. CDR3 sequence (DNA): TGTGCCAGCAGCTTAAGGGGCGGGGCCCCTCGGGGCACAGATACGCAGTATTTT.